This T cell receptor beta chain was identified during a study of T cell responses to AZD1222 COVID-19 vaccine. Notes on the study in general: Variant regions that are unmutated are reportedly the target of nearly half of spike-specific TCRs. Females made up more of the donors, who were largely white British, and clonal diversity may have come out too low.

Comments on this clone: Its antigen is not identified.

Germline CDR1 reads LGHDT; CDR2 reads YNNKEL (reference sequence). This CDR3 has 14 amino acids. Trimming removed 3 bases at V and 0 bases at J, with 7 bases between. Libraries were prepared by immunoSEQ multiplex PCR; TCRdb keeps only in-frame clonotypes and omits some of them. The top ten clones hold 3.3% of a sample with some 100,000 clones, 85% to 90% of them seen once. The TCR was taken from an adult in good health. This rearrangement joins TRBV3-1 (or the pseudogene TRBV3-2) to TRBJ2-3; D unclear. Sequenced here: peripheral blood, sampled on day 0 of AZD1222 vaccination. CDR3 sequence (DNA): TGTGCCAGCAGCCAGGAGATTAGCACAGATACGCAGTATTTT. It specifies CASSQEISTDTQYF.